This is a list of T cell receptor beta chains from one sample in a study of blood T cell repertoires in COVID-19. TCRdb's copy holds only in-frame clones and misses some; the assay was immunoSEQ multiplex PCR. The data contain fewer than 350,000 clones, roughly 85% of them singletons. What was sequenced was PBMCs or T cells enriched from blood (not recorded which). These receptors all stem from a woman aged 40 to 50 who had recovered from COVID-19. Both conserved end residues are part of each CDR3. D genes are given only for firm matches. A row's size may be missing; if present it is once, few, many or a size class.

clone_size,d_call,j_call,v_call,cdr3_aa,cdr3_nt
NA,TRBD2,TRBJ2-7,TRBV4-2,CASSQGSSGDYEQYF,TGTGCCAGCAGCCAAGGGAGTAGCGGGGACTACGAGCAGTACTTC
NA,NA,TRBJ1-3,TRBV27,CASSSRGRNTIYF,TGTGCCAGCAGTTCCCGGGGAAGAAACACCATATATTTT
NA,NA,TRBJ2-7,TRBV18,CASSRGLNYEQYF,TGTGCCAGCTCAAGGGGCCTCAACTACGAGCAGTACTTC
NA,TRBD2,TRBJ2-7,TRBV11-2,CASSLAGLADSFSYEQYF,TGTGCCAGCAGCTTAGCGGGACTAGCGGATTCGTTTTCCTACGAGCAGTACTTC
NA,TRBD1,TRBJ2-7,TRBV3-1/TRBV3-2,CASTPGTGAYEQYF,TGTGCCAGCACCCCCGGGACAGGCGCCTACGAGCAGTACTTC
NA,NA,TRBJ1-1,TRBV2,CASSEGQGTPRAFF,TGTGCCAGCAGTGAAGGCCAGGGCACCCCAAGAGCTTTCTTT
NA,NA,TRBJ1-5,TRBV28,CATGAGNQPQHF,TGTGCCACAGGGGCCGGGAATCAGCCCCAGCATTTT
NA,TRBD1,TRBJ1-1,TRBV6-6,CASSYSGRGTLTEAFF,TGTGCCAGCAGTTACTCCGGCAGGGGGACCCTCACTGAAGCTTTCTTT
NA,TRBD2,TRBJ2-2,TRBV4-1,CASSVGGRSVGTGELFF,TGCGCCAGCAGCGTGGGCGGGAGATCCGTTGGCACCGGGGAGCTGTTTTTT
NA,TRBD2,TRBJ2-7,TRBV6-9,CASKWRGEANSSYEQYF,TGTGCCAGCAAATGGCGGGGGGAGGCCAACAGCTCCTACGAGCAGTACTTC
NA,NA,TRBJ1-6,TRBV21-1,CASSKALGDSAPLGNSPLHF,TGTGCCAGCAGTAAGGCTTTAGGGGACAGTGCGCCTTTAGGTAATTCACCCCTCCACTTT
NA,NA,TRBJ1-4,TRBV19,CASSLAREPREKLFF,TGTGCCAGTAGTCTCGCCAGGGAACCTCGAGAAAAACTGTTTTTT
NA,NA,TRBJ1-1,TRBV27,CASSLFSGGALNTEAFF,TGTGCCAGCAGTTTATTTAGCGGGGGGGCCCTGAACACTGAAGCTTTCTTT
NA,TRBD2,TRBJ2-7,TRBV4-1,CASSQDLGEGGEQYF,TGCGCCAGCAGCCAAGATCTAGGGGAGGGTGGAGAGCAGTACTTC
NA,NA,TRBJ1-4,TRBV9,CASSRTSTGEKLFF,TGTGCCAGCAGCCGGACATCCACAGGTGAAAAACTGTTTTTT
NA,NA,TRBJ2-4,TRBV18,CASSPSTVVAKNIQYF,TGTGCCAGCTCTCCTTCGACAGTAGTAGCCAAAAACATTCAGTACTTC
NA,TRBD1,TRBJ2-4,TRBV24-1,CATSEGTGARAKNIQYF,TGTGCCACCAGTGAAGGGACAGGGGCCAGGGCCAAAAACATTCAGTACTTC
NA,NA,TRBJ1-2,TRBV5-1,CASSLRPGGYTF,TGCGCCAGCAGCTTGAGACCGGGGGGCTACACCTTC
many,NA,TRBJ2-4,TRBV13,CASSLTPGGKNIQYF,TGTGCCAGCAGCTTAACACCCGGAGGCAAAAACATTCAGTACTTC
few,TRBD1,TRBJ1-5,TRBV27,CASSTYRGLEPQHF,TGTGCCAGCAGTACATACAGGGGGCTTGAGCCCCAGCATTTT
NA,NA,TRBJ1-6,TRBV12-3/TRBV12-4,CASSFDQRPLHF,TGTGCCAGCAGTTTCGATCAGAGGCCCCTCCACTTT
NA,NA,TRBJ1-2,TRBV2,CALSYGHNYGYTF,TGTGCCCTATCTTACGGACATAACTATGGCTACACCTTC
NA,NA,TRBJ2-1,TRBV14,CASSQVLPGNEQFF,TGTGCCAGCAGCCAAGTTCTACCCGGGAATGAGCAGTTCTTC
NA,TRBD1,TRBJ2-3,TRBV18,CASSPGTGGYRRDSQYF,TGTGCCAGCTCACCAGGAACAGGGGGCTACCGGCGGGACTCGCAGTATTTT
once,TRBD1,TRBJ1-2,TRBV7-9,CASSEKGASYGYTF,TGTGCCAGCAGCGAAAAGGGGGCGAGCTATGGCTACACCTTC
NA,NA,TRBJ2-2,TRBV2,CAARRNGAVNTGELFF,TGTGCCGCACGACGGAATGGGGCCGTGAACACCGGGGAGCTGTTTTTT
NA,TRBD2,TRBJ2-2,TRBV7-6,CASSSQGGKNTGELFF,TGTGCCAGCTCCTCCCAGGGAGGGAAGAACACCGGGGAGCTGTTTTTT
few,TRBD1,TRBJ1-5,TRBV2,CASNPDRSNQPQHF,TGTGCCAGCAACCCGGACAGGAGCAATCAGCCCCAGCATTTT
NA,TRBD1,TRBJ2-3,TRBV6-6,CASSQGQGATDTQYF,TGTGCCAGCAGTCAGGGACAGGGGGCCACAGATACGCAGTATTTT
NA,NA,TRBJ2-1,TRBV19,CASSTAVEPYNEQFF,TGTGCCAGTAGTACGGCCGTGGAGCCCTACAATGAGCAGTTCTTC
NA,TRBD1,TRBJ1-5,TRBV28,CASSGTGGNQPQHF,TGTGCCAGCAGCGGGACAGGGGGCAATCAGCCCCAGCATTTT
NA,TRBD1,TRBJ2-2,TRBV5-4,CASSRDSLNTGELFF,TGTGCCAGCAGCAGGGACAGCCTGAACACCGGGGAGCTGTTTTTT